Following are 4 T cell receptor beta chains from one sample sequenced in a study of T cell responses to AZD1222 COVID-19 vaccine. The table came from immunoSEQ multiplex PCR; TCRdb's copy has only in-frame clones and leaves some out. The table lists about 160,000 clones, around nine tenths of them singletons. The sequences come from peripheral blood, collected 28 days after the second AZD1222 dose. These receptors were collected from an adult who received the AZD1222 COVID-19 vaccine.

The chain uses TRBV19 and TRBJ2-7; weak D call: TRBD1 (6 bases). Trimming shortened V by 3 bases and J by 3 bases, and 12 bases separated the two germline ends. There are 14 residues in the CDR3. Germline lookup yields CDR1 LNHDA and CDR2 SQIVND (reference sequence). CDR3 region: CASSIFGQSYEQYF. In DNA, the CDR3 is TGTGCCAGTAGTATTTTCGGACAGAGCTACGAGCAGTACTTC.

This clone was found once. The rearrangement uses TRBV6-5 and TRBJ1-1, with 7 positions matching TRBD1. Germline V gene lookup returns CDR1 MNHEY and CDR2 SVGAGI. The CDR3 totals 13 residues. The J segment lost 6 bases and the V segment lost 7 bases, leaving 8 bases of the junction unmatched. CDR3 sequence (DNA): TGTGCCAGCACAAGCCGGGACAGCTCTGAAGCTTTCTTT. Translation gives CASTSRDSSEAFF.

The J gene is TRBJ1-1, the V gene TRBV25-1; 9 positions agree with TRBD1. Germline V gene data show CDR1 as MGHDK and CDR2 as SYGVNS. The CDR3 spans 15 residues. V shed 3 bases and J 9 bases; nucleotides not matched to a gene: 11. This CDR3 is CASSDRGQGEKKAFF. The CDR3, as DNA: TGTGCCAGCAGTGACAGGGGACAGGGCGAGAAAAAAGCTTTCTTT.

This chain links TRBV27 with TRBJ1-1, with 7 positions matching TRBD1. The V segment lost 8 bases and the J segment 2 bases; nucleotides outside the gene matches: 8. The CDR3 has 14 residues. From germline, CDR1 is MNHEY and CDR2 SMNVEV (reference sequence). The CDR3 is CASGTRQGNTEAFF. CDR3 coding DNA: TGTGCCAGCGGGACCAGACAGGGAAACACTGAAGCTTTCTTT.